This TCR beta chain was profiled in a study of a mutant IDH1 vaccine in newly diagnosed glioma. Study in general: The study started vaccination 4-6 weeks after radiotherapy alone, or with temozolomide cycles. The sex distribution of treated patients was 62.5% male and about 40% female, with a mean age of roughly 40 years.

Study observations and caveats: Pseudoprogression appeared unlinked to shifts in leading peripheral T cell clonotypes.

This clone was observed a few times. The antigen is undetermined. The CDR3 is made up of 15 amino acids. V gave up 6 bases and J gave up 4 bases; unmatched junction bases: 10. Germline-derived CDR1 and CDR2 are SGDLS and YYNGEE. Time point denoted: week 5, during vaccination. Topical imiquimod accompanied each vaccine dose, which consisted of 300 ug of mutant IDH1 20-mer peptide. The donor cohort comprised cases of new WHO grade 3 or 4 IDH1-mutant, ATRX-lost astrocytoma. This table comes from immunoSEQ multiplex PCR, and its TCRdb copy is limited to in-frame clones, with some not included. The table lists around 25,000 clones, approximately 80% of them singletons, with 7.2% in the top ten.

The receptor was derived from a man aged 40-49 years with glioma. Some clones in this sample may be carry-over from other donors' samples. V and J are TRBV9 and TRBJ1-5; 7 nucleotides match TRBD1. The material was PBMCs, obtained from a glioma patient whose treatment included an IDH1 peptide vaccine. This CDR3 reads CASIRNDRVNQPQHF. CDR3 DNA sequence: TGTGCCAGCATCCGGAACGACAGGGTTAATCAGCCCCAGCATTTT.